This T cell receptor beta chain came from a study of blood T cell repertoires in COVID-19 (TCRdb year 2020). Background for the entire study: Collaborator samples came from the United States, Italy and Spain and covered acute and convalescent phases of COVID-19. Where HLA class I and class II types were available, the types were taken from metadata supplied by the sample provider, not from assay-based typing. The prospective study material was composed of cDNA or gDNA derived from T cells, B-cell-depleted T cells, or PBMCs. Nearly every sample came with metadata listing a de-identified subject ID, COVID-19 status, age in years and sex. The dataset comprised deeply sampled blood TCRbeta repertoires from subjects exposed to, actively infected with, or recovered from COVID-19. The repertoires were released in a freely available public database intended as a resource for research on the immune response to SARS-CoV-2. The samples were drawn from two sources: the first 160 participants of the ongoing ImmuneRACE study, and fewer than 1,500 subjects contributed by 6 global collaborators.

Study-wide findings and limitations: Clinical and demographic metadata were provided uncurated, with the amount varying by source and participant.

Of note for this clone: Its antigen is unknown. Per-nucleotide qualities are absent, and no much larger clonotype sits a single base away.

Clipping removes 7 bases from V and 0 bases from J, with 2 as the unmatched junction base count. The CDR3 numbers 15 residues from cysteine through phenylalanine. CDR3 DNA only is kept here, 45 bases in frame from base 1. Looking up the germline V gene (reference sequence) yields CDR1 LNHDA and CDR2 SQIVND. The immunoSEQ Assay, a bias-controlled multiplex PCR, was used to amplify TCRbeta CDR3 regions from genomic DNA. The published analysis was carried out like this. Nucleated cell counts per sample were estimated from amplification of reference gene primers within the assay. To quantify the absolute abundance of each unique TCRbeta CDR3 rearrangement, sequence reads were collapsed and filtered. For each sample, productive Simpson clonality was calculated as the square root of Simpson's diversity index across productive rearrangements. TCRdb carries this immuneACCESS record with in-frame sequences only. Its versions omit some clonotypes, under half of them owing to an unresolved V gene in the studies checked, with the rest unexplained. V, J and clone size derive from that table, while D and trimming were established from the DNA sequence. The sample includes about 260,000 clones, with less than 90% observed a single time. Of the sample, less than 5% is held by the ten largest clones.

Samples from volunteer blood donors who had recovered from COVID-19 were contributed by a second Seattle source. Each collaborating institution followed its own protocols to collect whole blood in K2EDTA tubes. For TCRbeta analysis, collaborators shipped samples as frozen whole blood, isolated PBMCs, or DNA extracted from either of those sample types. The sequence derives from a man aged 55 to 70 who had recovered from COVID-19. Here the chain combines TRBV19 and TRBJ1-6; 8 junctional bases match TRBD1. The sample was peripheral blood. Here is the DNA: TGTGCCAGTAACAGGGGGAGCTCCTATAATTCACCCCTCCACTTT. It codes for CASNRGSSYNSPLHF.